The clone carrying this TCR beta chain was seen many times. Trimming left V 4 bases short and J 4 bases short, with 13 bases between. The CDR3 spans 14 residues. Germline V gene data show CDR1 as SGHDT and CDR2 as YYEEEE. The data belong to a study of T cells in Graves' hyperthyroidism and ophthalmopathy. Study as a whole: The initial diagnosis was the point when peripheral blood was collected, ahead of any treatment.

The investigators amplified TCR beta CDR3 regions from RNA transcripts. First-round RT-PCR targeting the TCR CDR3 was performed with the HTBI primer set. TCRdb re-derived calls from the multiplex PCR reads in MiXCR, one entry per CDR3 protein. This sample has under 350,000 distinct CDR3 sequences, with around 15% found just once. Absent ophthalmopathy progression within 18 months defined stable Graves' hyperthyroidism. The hyperthyroidism was newly diagnosed and had lasted under 2 months; the patients were aged 18 to 65. Fresh peripheral blood, approximately 9.7 ml, was the source of the PBMCs. The sequence derives from a middle-aged woman with Graves' hyperthyroidism. The rearrangement links TRBV5-6 to TRBJ2-3, with D perhaps matching TRBD1 (6 bases). Sequences were obtained from blood. The DNA for the CDR3 is TGTGCCAGCAGCGCACAGGGTACGGCAGATACGCAGTATTTT. This codes for CASSAQGTADTQYF.